This T cell receptor beta chain was captured in a study of blood T cell repertoires in COVID-19. The overall study: Italy, Spain and the United States were the sources of the convalescent and acute COVID-19 samples. PBMCs, B-cell-depleted T cells, or T cells were the source of the cDNA or gDNA that made up the material.

In the original workflow: Estimation of nucleated cell counts was performed using reference gene primer amplification. Produced via immunoSEQ multiplex PCR; TCRdb's table is partial and in-frame only. V, J and clone size were drawn from that table, and D and trimming were deduced from the DNA. The sample has 250,000 to 350,000 clones; about nine tenths are singletons. Per germline, CDR1 MNHEY and CDR2 SVGAGI. Trimming left V 0 bases short and J 6 bases short, with 9 bases between. CDR3 length equals 14 residues. The chain recombines TRBV6-5 with TRBJ2-1; weak D call: TRBD1 (6 bases). The clonotype originates from a man younger than 35 with active or convalescent COVID-19. Sequencing was carried out using peripheral blood. CDR3 bases: TGTGCCAGCAGTTACTCGAGAGGGGGCAATGAGCAGTTCTTC. It yields the protein CASSYSRGGNEQFF.